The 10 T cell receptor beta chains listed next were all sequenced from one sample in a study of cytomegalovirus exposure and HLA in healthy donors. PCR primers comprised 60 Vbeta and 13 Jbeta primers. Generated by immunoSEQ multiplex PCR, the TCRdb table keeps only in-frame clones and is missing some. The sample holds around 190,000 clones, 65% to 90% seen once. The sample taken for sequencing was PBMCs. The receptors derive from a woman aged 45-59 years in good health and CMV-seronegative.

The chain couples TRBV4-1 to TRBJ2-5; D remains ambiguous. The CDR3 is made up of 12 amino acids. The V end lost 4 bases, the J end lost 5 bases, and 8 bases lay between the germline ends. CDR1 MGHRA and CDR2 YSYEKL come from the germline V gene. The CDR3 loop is CASSLPSETQYF. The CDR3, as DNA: TGCGCCAGCAGCCTCCCCTCTGAGACCCAGTACTTC.

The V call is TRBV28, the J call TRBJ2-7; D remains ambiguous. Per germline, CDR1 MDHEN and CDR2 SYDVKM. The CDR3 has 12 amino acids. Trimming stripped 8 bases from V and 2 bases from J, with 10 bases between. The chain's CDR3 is CASGRLTYEQYF. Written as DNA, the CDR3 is TGTGCCAGCGGTCGACTGACCTACGAGCAGTACTTC.

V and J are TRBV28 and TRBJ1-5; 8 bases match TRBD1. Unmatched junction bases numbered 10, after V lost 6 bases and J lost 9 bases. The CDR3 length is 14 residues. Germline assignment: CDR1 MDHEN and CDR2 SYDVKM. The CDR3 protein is CASREGQAWGPQHF. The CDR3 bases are TGTGCCAGCAGAGAGGGACAGGCCTGGGGGCCCCAGCATTTT.

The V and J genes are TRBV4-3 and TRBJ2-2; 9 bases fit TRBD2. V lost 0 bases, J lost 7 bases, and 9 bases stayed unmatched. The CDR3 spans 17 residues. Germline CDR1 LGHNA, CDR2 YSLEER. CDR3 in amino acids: CASSQDISGSFGGELFF. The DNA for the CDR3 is TGCGCCAGCAGCCAAGATATTAGCGGGAGCTTCGGCGGGGAGCTGTTTTTT.

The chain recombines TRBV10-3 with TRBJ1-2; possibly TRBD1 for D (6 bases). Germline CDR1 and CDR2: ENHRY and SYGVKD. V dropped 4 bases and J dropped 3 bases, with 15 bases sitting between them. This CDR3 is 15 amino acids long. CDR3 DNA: TGTGCCATCAGTGCTGGGGGGGGGCACGACTATGGCTACACCTTC. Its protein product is CAISAGGGHDYGYTF.

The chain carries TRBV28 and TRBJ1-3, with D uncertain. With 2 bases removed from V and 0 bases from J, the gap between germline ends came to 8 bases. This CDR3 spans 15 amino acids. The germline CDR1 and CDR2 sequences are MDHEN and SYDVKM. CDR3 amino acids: CASSLGPISGNTIYF. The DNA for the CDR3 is TGTGCCAGCAGTTTAGGCCCGATCTCTGGAAACACCATATATTTT.

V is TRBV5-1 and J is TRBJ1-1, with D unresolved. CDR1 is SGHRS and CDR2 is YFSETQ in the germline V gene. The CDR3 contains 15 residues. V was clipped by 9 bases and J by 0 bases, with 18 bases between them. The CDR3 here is CATKQLPVLNTEAFF. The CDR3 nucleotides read TGCGCCACCAAGCAATTGCCGGTTTTGAACACTGAAGCTTTCTTT.

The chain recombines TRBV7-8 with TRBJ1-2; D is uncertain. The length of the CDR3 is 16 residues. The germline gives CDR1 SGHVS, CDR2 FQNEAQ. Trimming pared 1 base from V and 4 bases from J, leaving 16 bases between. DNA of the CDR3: TGTGCCAGCAGCTTAGGGAGGCGCCGAGGGATCTATGGCTACACCTTC. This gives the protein CASSLGRRRGIYGYTF.

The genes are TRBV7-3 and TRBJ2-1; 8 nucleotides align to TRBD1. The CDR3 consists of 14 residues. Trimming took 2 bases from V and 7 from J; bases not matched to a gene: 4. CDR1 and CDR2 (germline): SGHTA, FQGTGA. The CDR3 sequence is CASSLQGARNEQFF. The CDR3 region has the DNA TGTGCCAGCAGCTTACAGGGGGCGCGGAATGAGCAGTTCTTC. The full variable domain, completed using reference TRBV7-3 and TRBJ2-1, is GAGVSQTPSNKVTEKGKYVELRCDPISGHTALYWYRQSLGQGPEFLIYFQGTGAADDSGLPNDRFFAVRPEGSVSTLKIQRTERGDSAVYLCASSLQGARNEQFFGPGTRLTVL.

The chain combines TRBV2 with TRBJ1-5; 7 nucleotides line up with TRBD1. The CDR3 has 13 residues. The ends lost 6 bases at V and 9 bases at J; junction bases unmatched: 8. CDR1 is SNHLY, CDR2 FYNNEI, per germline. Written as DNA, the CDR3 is TGTGCCAGCAGCGTAGTAGGGGGCCGGCCCCAGCATTTT. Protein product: CASSVVGGRPQHF.